This T cell receptor beta chain was recorded in a study of T cell changes during pregnancy in multiple sclerosis. The V end was cut by 5 bases, the J end by 1 base, with 6 bases between. Germline CDR1 reads MNHEY; CDR2 reads SMNVEV (reference sequence). The CDR3 is 12 residues long. TCRdb's copy holds only in-frame clones and misses some; the assay was immunoSEQ multiplex PCR. Of 40,000 or so clones listed, more than 85% are singletons. Sample: CD8+ T cells from peripheral blood mononuclear cells, taken in the third trimester of pregnancy. The rearrangement uses TRBV27 and TRBJ2-7; D gene ambiguous. The receptor was isolated from a female donor with multiple sclerosis, enrolled in a pregnancy study. The CDR3 nucleotides are TGTGCCAGCAGTCCCGGGTCCTACGAGCAGTACTTC. Amino acids: CASSPGSYEQYF.